This T cell receptor (beta chain) was retrieved from a study of blood T cell repertoires in COVID-19. About the study: PBMCs, B-cell-depleted T cells, or T cells provided the cDNA or gDNA that made up the material.

Study members were between roughly 18 and 100 years old and lived in 24 US regions. TCRdb keeps only in-frame clones here, not all; method: immunoSEQ multiplex PCR. The sample yields 140,000 to 150,000 clones, roughly 89% seen once. The sequencing sample was made of PBMCs or T cells enriched from blood (not recorded which). This TCR was recovered from a man aged 45-65 years who had recovered from COVID-19.

CDR3 nucleotide sequence: TGTGCCAGCAGCAAAGAAACGGGAAAGGTCGGTGGCTACACCTTC. This gives the protein CASSKETGKVGGYTF. V usage is TRBV21-1 and J usage is TRBJ1-2. TRBV21-1 is noted as a pseudogene. CDR3 length: 15 amino acids.